Presented here are 21 T cell receptor beta chains from one specimen sequenced in a study of blood T cell repertoires in COVID-19. Assay: immunoSEQ multiplex PCR; the TCRdb copy retains only in-frame clones and omits some. In the table there are about 270,000 clones, roughly 93% of which are singletons. The specimen sequenced was PBMCs or T cells enriched from blood (not recorded which). The receptors derive from a woman aged 40 to 50 with acute COVID-19.

This sequence joins TRBV7-3 and TRBJ2-2, with TRBD1 as a possible D gene (6 bases). Trimming took 7 bases from V and 4 from J, leaving 19 bases between them. CDR3 size: 16 residues. CDR1 and CDR2 (germline): SGHTA, FQGTGA. The CDR3 here is CASTFAGGAGTGELFF. CDR3 nucleotide sequence: TGTGCCAGCACCTTCGCTGGGGGCGCGGGCACCGGGGAGCTGTTTTTT.

As regards this clone: This sample also contains other DNA sequences that code for the same CDR3. V and J are TRBV28 and TRBJ1-5, with a possible D match to TRBD1 (5 bases). This CDR3 is built from 14 residues. Per germline, CDR1 MDHEN and CDR2 SYDVKM. Trimming removed 2 bases at V and 3 bases at J, with 8 bases between. The CDR3 nucleotides read TGTGCCAGCAGTTTAGCAGGGATCAATCAGCCCCAGCATTTT. Protein product: CASSLAGINQPQHF.

The chain is built from TRBV18 and TRBJ1-1; D is perhaps TRBD1 (5 bases). CDR1 is KGHSH and CDR2 is LQKENI in the germline V gene. The CDR3 runs to 16 residues. V lost 5 bases to trimming and J lost 4 bases, with 20 bases between them. CDR3 bases: TGTGCCAGCTCAGGGTCGCAGGGTATTAGGAGCACTGAAGCTTTCTTT. Its protein is CASSGSQGIRSTEAFF.

The chain combines TRBV5-6 with TRBJ2-7; D not resolved. CDR3 length equals 11 residues. Trimming took 3 bases from V and 3 from J, leaving 4 bases between them. Germline V gene sequence: CDR1 SGHDT, CDR2 YYEEEE. CDR3 protein: CASSSVYEQYF. The CDR3 DNA sequence: TGTGCCAGCAGCTCGGTCTACGAGCAGTACTTC.

The V call is TRBV11-2, the J call TRBJ2-3, with 7 nucleotides matching TRBD1. CDR3 size: 14 residues. CDR1 and CDR2 from the germline V gene are SGHAT and FQNNGV. With V trimmed by 3 bases and J by 8 bases, 8 bases remained unmatched. The DNA for the CDR3 is TGTGCCAGCAGCTTGGTGACAGGGCAGTCTACGCAGTATTTT. The encoded protein is CASSLVTGQSTQYF. Together with reference TRBV11-2 and TRBJ2-3, the CDR3 gives the full variable domain: EAGVAQSPRYKIIEKRQSVAFWCNPISGHATLYWYQQILGQGPKLLIQFQNNGVVDDSQLPKDRFSAERLKGVDSTLKIQPAKLEDSAVYLCASSLVTGQSTQYFGPGTRLTVL.

This chain connects TRBV6-5 to TRBJ1-1; possibly TRBD1 for D (5 bases). This CDR3 contains 15 residues. Trimming stripped 0 bases from V and 4 bases from J, with 12 bases between. CDR1 is MNHEY, CDR2 SVGAGI, per germline. CDR3 amino acids: CASSYSYQGLTEAFF. The DNA of the CDR3 is TGTGCCAGCAGTTACTCTTACCAGGGCCTCACTGAAGCTTTCTTT.

CDR3 DNA: TGTGCCAGCAGTCCGGGGACAGGGGGCCTCAGCACTGAAGCTTTCTTT. This codes for CASSPGTGGLSTEAFF. The V gene is TRBV28, the J gene TRBJ1-1; 12 positions agree with TRBD1. V gave up 5 bases and J gave up 4 bases; unmatched junction bases: 8. Germline CDR1 MDHEN, CDR2 SYDVKM. CDR3 length: 16 residues.

The V call is TRBV4-1, the J call TRBJ2-1; the match to TRBD1 covers 8 bases. CDR3 length: 15 amino acids. The germline V gene encodes CDR1 MGHRA and CDR2 YSYEKL. V shed 2 bases and J 10 bases; nucleotides not matched to a gene: 10. The CDR3 nucleotides are TGCGCCAGCAGCCAATCGGGACAGGCAATTTGGGAGCAGTTCTTC. Residues: CASSQSGQAIWEQFF.

The J gene is TRBJ1-2, the V gene TRBV28, with D hard to call. The length of the CDR3 is 12 residues. Germline V lookup: CDR1 MDHEN, CDR2 SYDVKM. The germline V and J ends were trimmed by 4 bases and 6 bases, with 9 bases remaining between them. The CDR3 loop is CASSSLGHGYTF. Here the CDR3 DNA reads TGTGCCAGCAGTTCGCTAGGCCATGGCTACACCTTC.

The CDR3 region has the DNA TGTGCCAGTAGTGACTCCGGGACAGCCTACAATGAGCAGTTCTTC. Its protein is CASSDSGTAYNEQFF. The V call is TRBV19, the J call TRBJ2-1; TRBD1 aligns across 7 bases. The CDR3 spans 15 residues. The germline V gene has CDR1 LNHDA and CDR2 SQIVND (reference sequence). With 5 bases clipped from V and 2 bases from J, the junction kept 6 bases outside the gene matches.

Worth noting for this clone: At one boundary the junction diverges from the germline segment, which might be a read error. The chain couples TRBV11-2 to TRBJ2-3; 15 bases are a match to TRBD2. Germline CDR1 and CDR2: SGHAT and FQNNGV. The CDR3 spans 14 residues. The CDR3 region has the DNA TGTGCCAGCAGCCACTGGACTAGCGGGAGGGCCCCCCATTTT. Residues: CASSHWTSGRAPHF.

The CDR3 coding sequence is TGTGCCAGCAGCTCCTCCTCAGGGTATTCCCATGAAAAACTGTTTTTT. Translating it yields CASSSSSGYSHEKLFF. This chain joins TRBV7-8 and TRBJ1-4, with TRBD1 as a possible D gene (5 bases). V lost 4 bases, J lost 6 bases, and 18 bases lay in between. The germline V gene encodes CDR1 SGHVS and CDR2 FQNEAQ. This CDR3 region has 16 residues.

The V call is TRBV11-3, the J call TRBJ2-1; D perhaps matches TRBD2 (7 bases). This CDR3 region has 15 residues. The V and J ends lost 5 bases and 2 bases respectively, with 13 bases between them. Germline lookup yields CDR1 SGHNT and CDR2 YENEEA. The CDR3 spells CASSPGGRTYNEQFF. The DNA of the CDR3 is TGTGCCAGCAGCCCGGGGGGCCGTACCTACAATGAGCAGTTCTTC. Full variable domain (remainder filled in from reference TRBV11-3 and TRBJ2-1): EAGVVQSPRYKIIEKKQPVAFWCNPISGHNTLYWYLQNLGQGPELLIRYENEEAVDDSQLPKDRFSAERLKGVDSTLKIQPAELGDSAVYLCASSPGGRTYNEQFFGPGTRLTVL.

In its sample, this clone was seen once. V gene TRBV7-6 combines with J gene TRBJ1-1; 7 positions match TRBD1. This CDR3 is built from 13 residues. The junction had 9 bases not matched to a gene; V was cut back by 6 bases and J by 8 bases. From germline, CDR1 is SGHVS and CDR2 FNYEAQ. CDR3: CASRSQGDPEAFF. CDR3 in DNA: TGTGCCAGCAGATCCCAGGGGGACCCAGAAGCTTTCTTT.

This chain uses TRBV3-1 (or the pseudogene TRBV3-2) with TRBJ2-3, with D perhaps TRBD2 (6 bases). The CDR3 sequence is 19 residues long. Trimming left V 1 base short and J 2 bases short, with 22 bases between. Per the germline V gene, CDR1 is LGHDT and CDR2 is YNNKEL (reference sequence). The CDR3 region has the DNA TGTGCCAGCAGCCAAGGTTCATTTGAGGGCGGGGCCCCCACAGATACGCAGTATTTT. Translated, it gives CASSQGSFEGGAPTDTQYF.

CDR3 bases: TGTGCCAGCTCACCAACAGGCGCCATGAACACTGAAGCTTTCTTT. Translation: CASSPTGAMNTEAFF. The V call is TRBV18, the J call TRBJ1-1, with D tentatively TRBD1 (5 bases). The germline V gene encodes CDR1 KGHSH and CDR2 LQKENI. V was clipped by 2 bases and J by 0 bases, with 10 bases between them. There are 15 residues in the CDR3.

Only a few counts were recorded for this clone. The gene calls are TRBV28 and TRBJ1-2; tentatively, D is TRBD1 (5 bases). This CDR3 comprises 17 residues. Trimming left V 8 bases short and J 3 bases short, with 25 bases between. From germline, CDR1 is MDHEN and CDR2 SYDVKM. This chain's CDR3 is CASYGGTRVMVHYGYTF. The CDR3, as DNA: TGTGCCAGCTATGGCGGGACCAGGGTTATGGTTCACTATGGCTACACCTTC.

The rearrangement joins TRBV11-2 to TRBJ2-1, with TRBD1 identical over 12 bases. The length of the CDR3 is 16 residues. The germline V gene encodes CDR1 SGHAT and CDR2 FQNNGV. Trimming cost V 1 base and J 12 bases; bases outside gene matches: 10. CDR3 DNA: TGTGCCAGCAGCTTAGTGGGGACAGGGGGCCTGCAGGGGCAGTTCTTC. This encodes CASSLVGTGGLQGQFF.

The sample holds a few counts of this clone. The chain has TRBV4-2 and TRBJ2-2; tentative D call: TRBD1 (6 bases). The V end lost 3 bases, the J end lost 3 bases, and 11 bases lay between the germline ends. The germline CDR1 and CDR2 sequences are LGHNA and YNFKEQ. The CDR3 length is 15 residues. CDR3: CASSQEDSHTGELFF. CDR3 in DNA: TGTGCCAGCAGCCAGGAGGACAGTCACACCGGGGAGCTGTTTTTT.

The V gene is TRBV4-2, the J gene TRBJ2-5, with TRBD2 matching 9 bases. The CDR3 contains 16 residues. Germline-derived CDR1 and CDR2 are LGHNA and YNFKEQ. With 1 base clipped from V and 1 base from J, the junction kept 4 bases outside the gene matches. Written as DNA, the CDR3 is TGTGCCAGCAGCCAAGCCAGCGGGGGGACCCAAGAGACCCAGTACTTC. Translated: CASSQASGGTQETQYF.

This clone was counted a single time. The CDR3 nucleotides read TGTGCCAGCGGCCGAAGGACCCAGTACTTC. Amino acid sequence: CASGRRTQYF. The chain links TRBV12-3 or TRBV12-4 to TRBJ2-5, with D unresolved. With 8 bases removed from V and 7 bases from J, the gap between germline ends came to 8 bases. The CDR3 length is 10 residues.